The T cell receptor (beta chain) under discussion was sequenced for a study of Graves' ophthalmopathy and Graves' hyperthyroidism. Study-wide background: Peripheral blood was gathered at the point of initial diagnosis, before any treatment started.

Trimming took 3 bases from V and 4 from J; bases not matched to a gene: 17. This CDR3 is 18 amino acids long. CDR1 SGDLS and CDR2 YYNGEE come from the germline V gene. For repertoire sequencing, the TCR beta CDR3 regions were amplified from RNA transcripts. The first-round RT-PCR employed HTBI primers together with the Qiagen OneStep RT-PCR kit. A multiplex PCR was then performed as the second round. Each CDR3 protein is one row after TCRdb ran MiXCR on the multiplex PCR reads. The table shows over 450,000 distinct CDR3 sequences, with approximately 15% occurring only once. Overall study findings and caveats: Most thyroid clonotypes expanded beyond 0.001 frequency were also found in blood. Stable hyperthyroidism and ophthalmopathy were told apart by a 13-signature model, which achieved about 90% sensitivity and approximately 81% specificity. In predicting ophthalmopathy progression, the model reached roughly 71% sensitivity and 72% to 85% specificity.

This clonotype was seen a few times. Its target is not known. The V gene is TRBV9, the J gene TRBJ1-2; 8 bases align to TRBD1. The sequence was collected from a woman between 25 and 40 years old with Graves' ophthalmopathy. The source material was blood. CDR3 coding DNA: TGTGCCAGCAGCGGAAGGCCGGGAGGAACAGGGGGAGTCTATGGCTACACCTTC. Translating it yields CASSGRPGGTGGVYGYTF.